The 8 T cell receptor beta chains in this list originate from one sample, sequenced in a study of low-dose radiotherapy and immunotherapy resistance in tumors. Time point: before trial treatment. First-strand cDNA used TRAV- and TRBV-specific primers, covering alpha and beta chains. Both a constant-region primer and a V-primer adapter served to amplify TCRs across around 20 PCR cycles. In TCRdb, the reads were re-called with MiXCR into one record per CDR3 protein. This table holds roughly 36,000 distinct CDR3 sequences, roughly a third found once. Sequences were derived from PBMCs, sampled before treatment. These receptors originate from a male donor with gallbladder cancer.

The rearrangement uses TRBV12-3 or TRBV12-4 and TRBJ2-2; weak D call: TRBD2 (5 bases). The CDR3 has 17 amino acids. Trimming shortened V by 8 bases and J by 3 bases, and 22 bases separated the two germline ends. The CDR3, as DNA: TGTGCCAGCTTCAGTCGGGGTAGGGTCCCTTACACCGGGGAGCTGTTTTTT. Translation gives CASFSRGRVPYTGELFF.

The chain uses TRBV5-4 and TRBJ1-1; D is ambiguous. CDR1 and CDR2 (germline): SGHNT, YYREEE (reference sequence). V lost 4 bases, J lost 8 bases, and 12 bases lay in between. This CDR3 is built from 12 residues. The CDR3 DNA reads TGTGCCAGCAGCCGAGAAGCCCAAGAAGCTTTCTTT. Protein: CASSREAQEAFF.

This clonotype was recorded many times. The chain joins TRBV7-2 to TRBJ2-7; no reliable D call. The CDR3 loop spans 14 amino acids. The germline V and J ends were trimmed by 5 bases and 5 bases, with 16 bases remaining between them. CDR1 and CDR2 from the germline V gene are SGHTA and FQGNSA. The CDR3 here is CASSPVWGRDEQYF. CDR3 nucleotide sequence: TGTGCCAGCAGCCCGGTTTGGGGTCGGGACGAGCAGTACTTC.

Details on this clonotype: Its ends do not fully match the called genes, so a read error is possible. The V gene is TRBV7-6, the J gene TRBJ2-5; perhaps TRBD2 as D (5 bases). CDR1 is SGHVS and CDR2 is FNYEAQ in the germline V gene. This CDR3 is built from 12 residues. CDR3 region: CVSSHDPGSQYF. For the CDR3, the DNA is TGTGTCAGCAGCCACGACCCGGGGTCCCAGTATTTC.

In its sample, this clonotype was seen many times. This chain joins TRBV12-3 or TRBV12-4 and TRBJ2-7, with TRBD1 identical over 9 bases. V was clipped by 5 bases and J by 4 bases; unmatched bases: 12. The CDR3 extends over 16 amino acids. The CDR3 spells CASSGGQGSLGYEQYF. The CDR3 coding sequence is TGTGCCAGCAGTGGGGGACAGGGATCTTTAGGTTACGAGCAGTACTTC.

This clonotype is categorized as medium-sized. The chain uses TRBV5-1 and TRBJ2-7; 7 bases map to TRBD2. This CDR3 contains 15 residues. Germline values: CDR1 SGHRS, CDR2 YFSETQ. With V trimmed by 0 bases and J by 2 bases, 5 bases remained unmatched. The CDR3 is CASSLAGTNAYEQYF. The DNA for the CDR3 is TGCGCCAGCAGCTTGGCCGGGACTAACGCCTACGAGCAGTACTTC. Full variable domain (remainder filled in from reference TRBV5-1 and TRBJ2-7): KAGVTQTPRYLIKTRGQQVTLSCSPISGHRSVSWYQQTPGQGLQFLFEYFSETQRNKGNFPGRFSGRQFSNSRSEMNVSTLELGDSALYLCASSLAGTNAYEQYFGPGTRLTVT.

In regard to this clonotype: A far more abundant clone sits one base away, making this likely a read error. This chain uses TRBV28 with TRBJ2-7, with D tentatively TRBD1 (5 bases). V lost 6 bases and J 7 bases, leaving 19 bases between the germline ends. The germline gives CDR1 MDHEN, CDR2 SYDVKM. The CDR3 spans 14 residues. DNA of the CDR3: TGTGCCAGCAGAGGCAGGGCACCTAGGGATGAGCAGTACTTC. It yields the protein CASRGRAPRDEQYF.

The table lists this clonotype with many counts. This rearrangement joins TRBV5-1 to TRBJ2-6; TRBD1 matches 7 bases. J lost 2 bases, V lost 4 bases, and 9 bases had no gene match. The germline V gene has CDR1 SGHRS and CDR2 YFSETQ. This CDR3 region has 17 residues. CDR3 bases: TGCGCCAGCAGCAAGGGACAGACCGTCGCTGGGGCCAACGTCCTGACTTTC. Protein: CASSKGQTVAGANVLTF.